This is a list of T cell receptor beta chains from one sample in a study of blood T cell repertoires in COVID-19. Here immunoSEQ multiplex PCR was the method, and the copy in TCRdb shows in-frame clones only, minus some. The repertoire holds approximately 53,000 clones, more than 90% seen once, with around 10% in the top ten. Sequencing was performed on peripheral blood. These receptors originate from a woman of 80 years or more with acute or convalescent COVID-19. Both conserved end residues are part of each CDR3. A D gene is named only where the DNA matches it firmly. Where a row states a size, it is once, few, many or the class of an expanded clone; other rows omit it.

>NA|NA|TRBJ2-2|TRBV30
CAWSVLANTGELFF
TGTGCCTGGAGTGTACTCGCGAACACCGGGGAGCTGTTTTTT
>NA|TRBD2|TRBJ2-3|TRBV6-2/TRBV6-3
CASSYWAGTSGSEGADTQYF
TGTGCCAGCAGTTACTGGGCCGGGACTAGCGGGAGCGAGGGCGCAGATACGCAGTATTTT
>NA|TRBD2|TRBJ2-2|TRBV7-3
CASRRLAGDNGELFF
TGTGCCAGCAGGCGACTAGCGGGAGATAACGGGGAGCTGTTTTTT
>NA|TRBD2|TRBJ2-5|TRBV24-1
CATTSGSGQETQYF
TGTGCCACCACGAGCGGGAGTGGCCAAGAGACCCAGTACTTC
>NA|NA|TRBJ1-1|TRBV7-6
CASSLVGRGIMNTEAFF
TGTGCCAGCAGCTTAGTTGGGAGGGGTATCATGAACACTGAAGCTTTCTTT
>NA|NA|TRBJ1-2|TRBV2
CASRITGNGYTF
TGTGCCAGCAGGATAACAGGGAATGGCTACACCTTC
>medium-sized|NA|TRBJ1-1|TRBV30
CAWSVEANTEAFF
TGTGCCTGGAGTGTAGAGGCGAACACTGAAGCTTTCTTT
>NA|TRBD1|TRBJ2-5|TRBV6-5
CASSISTGTKETQYF
TGTGCCAGCAGTATCTCGACAGGGACCAAAGAGACCCAGTACTTC
>NA|NA|TRBJ2-3|TRBV9
CASSGGARRTDTQYF
TGTGCCAGCAGTGGCGGGGCTAGGCGCACAGATACGCAGTATTTT
>NA|TRBD1|TRBJ1-6|TRBV7-9
CASSPRQGQNSPLHF
TGTGCCAGCAGCCCTCGACAGGGTCAGAATTCACCCCTCCACTTT
>once|TRBD1|TRBJ1-2|TRBV4-1
CASSPGTGRTNYGYTF
TGCGCCAGCAGCCCCGGGACAGGCCGAACTAACTATGGCTACACCTTC
>NA|NA|TRBJ1-3|TRBV5-4
CASSSWGDSSGNTIYF
TGTGCCAGCAGCTCATGGGGTGACAGCTCTGGAAACACCATATATTTT
>NA|TRBD1|TRBJ2-4|TRBV4-3
CASSPGTGSGAKNIQYF
TGCGCCAGCAGTCCCGGGACAGGGTCCGGGGCCAAAAACATTCAGTACTTC
>NA|TRBD2|TRBJ2-1|TRBV7-3
CASSLRLAGVNEQFF
TGTGCCAGCAGCCTCCGACTAGCGGGAGTGAATGAGCAGTTCTTC
>NA|TRBD2|TRBJ2-3|TRBV7-2
CASSSLTSGRGTDTQYF
TGTGCCAGCAGCTCGCTGACTAGCGGGAGGGGCACAGATACGCAGTATTTT
>NA|TRBD2|TRBJ2-1|TRBV11-1
CASRRSSGYNEQFF
TGTGCCAGCAGGCGGTCTAGCGGGTACAATGAGCAGTTCTTC
>NA|TRBD2|TRBJ2-7|TRBV4-2
CASSQEAGGSSYEQYF
TGTGCCAGCAGCCAAGAGGCGGGCGGGAGCTCCTACGAGCAGTACTTC
>NA|NA|TRBJ2-1|TRBV3-1/TRBV3-2
CASSLQGGLYNEQFF
TGTGCCAGCAGCCTCCAGGGGGGACTCTACAATGAGCAGTTCTTC
>NA|TRBD2|TRBJ2-4|TRBV3-1/TRBV3-2
CASSQERLAAKNIQYF
TGTGCCAGCAGCCAAGAGCGACTAGCGGCCAAAAACATTCAGTACTTC
>NA|NA|TRBJ2-5|TRBV9
CASSVAEVQETQYF
TGTGCCAGCAGCGTAGCGGAGGTCCAAGAGACCCAGTACTTC
>NA|NA|TRBJ1-2|TRBV7-9
CASSFRDSDGYGYTF
TGTGCCAGCAGCTTCCGGGACTCAGATGGCTATGGCTACACCTTC
>NA|NA|TRBJ2-5|TRBV7-3
CASSAGDSGETQYF
TGTGCCAGCAGCGCCGGGGACTCTGGAGAGACCCAGTACTTC
>NA|NA|TRBJ1-2|TRBV3-1/TRBV3-2
CASSQAVYGYTF
TGTGCCAGCAGCCAGGCAGTCTATGGCTACACCTTC
>NA|TRBD2|TRBJ2-1|TRBV3-1/TRBV3-2
CASSQDGRRGGLSEQFF
TGTGCCAGCAGCCAAGATGGTCGGCGGGGGGGGTTGAGTGAGCAGTTCTTC
>once|TRBD1|TRBJ1-6|TRBV30
CAWSPGQGGRVLHF
TGTGCCTGGAGCCCGGGACAGGGGGGACGGGTCCTCCACTTT
>NA|NA|TRBJ1-1|TRBV10-3
CAISGSPIGVMNTEAFF
TGTGCCATCAGTGGGAGTCCCATAGGGGTGATGAACACTGAAGCTTTCTTT
>NA|TRBD2|TRBJ2-7|TRBV7-2
CASSLRGGAGGIGEQYF
TGTGCCAGCAGCTTAAGGGGAGGCGCGGGAGGGATTGGCGAGCAGTACTTC
>NA|TRBD2|TRBJ2-2|TRBV7-3
CASSIRTSGNGELFF
TGTGCCAGCAGTATTAGGACTAGCGGGAACGGGGAGCTGTTTTTT
>NA|NA|TRBJ2-7|TRBV10-3
CAIRSTGIPYEQYF
TGTGCCATCAGGTCCACAGGGATCCCCTACGAGCAGTACTTC
>NA|NA|TRBJ2-2|TRBV25-1
CASSEYGRTNTGELFF
TGTGCCAGCAGTGAATATGGCAGGACGAACACCGGGGAGCTGTTTTTT
>NA|TRBD1|TRBJ2-1|TRBV7-2
CASSIGGTGLNEQFF
TGTGCCAGCAGCATAGGGGGGACAGGGTTGAATGAGCAGTTCTTC
>NA|NA|TRBJ1-4|TRBV12-3/TRBV12-4
CASRVGLNEKLFF
TGTGCCAGCAGGGTCGGACTTAATGAAAAACTGTTTTTT
>few|NA|TRBJ1-2|TRBV29-1
CSVADSFYGYTF
TGCAGCGTTGCTGACAGCTTTTATGGCTACACCTTC
>NA|NA|TRBJ2-1|TRBV12-2
CASRLWGGRATNEQFF
TGTGCAAGTCGCTTATGGGGCGGGAGGGCCACCAATGAGCAGTTCTTC
>NA|NA|TRBJ1-1|TRBV2
CASSEALGGARTEAFF
TGTGCCAGCAGTGAAGCGCTTGGGGGGGCAAGGACTGAAGCTTTCTTT
>NA|NA|TRBJ2-7|TRBV5-1
CASSLRQGGSYEQYF
TGCGCCAGCAGCTTACGGCAGGGGGGCTCCTACGAGCAGTACTTC
>NA|NA|TRBJ1-1|TRBV29-1
CSSFLQGSEAFF
TGCAGCAGTTTCTTACAGGGATCTGAAGCTTTCTTT
>NA|TRBD2|TRBJ2-2|TRBV28
CASSFPSGSTTGELFF
TGTGCCAGCAGTTTCCCGAGCGGGAGCACCACCGGGGAGCTGTTTTTT
>NA|NA|TRBJ2-5|TRBV5-1
CASSLGRGLETQYF
TGCGCCAGCAGCTTGGGAAGGGGCCTAGAGACCCAGTACTTC
>once|TRBD1|TRBJ2-3|TRBV19
CASSPGRQGYTDTQYF
TGTGCCAGTAGCCCGGGGAGACAGGGGTACACAGATACGCAGTATTTT
>once|TRBD1|TRBJ1-1|TRBV27
CACGRQGVGTEAFF
TGTGCCTGTGGTCGACAGGGGGTTGGCACTGAAGCTTTCTTT
>NA|NA|TRBJ2-6|TRBV5-6
CASSLSGANVLTF
TGTGCCAGCAGCCTTTCTGGGGCCAACGTCCTGACTTTC
>NA|NA|TRBJ2-2|TRBV30
CAWSVLAALGTGELFF
TGTGCCTGGAGTGTATTAGCGGCGCTGGGGACCGGGGAGCTGTTTTTT
>NA|TRBD2|TRBJ2-2|TRBV4-3
CASSGLAGGNGELFF
TGCGCCAGCAGCGGACTAGCGGGAGGGAACGGGGAGCTGTTTTTT
>NA|NA|TRBJ2-7|TRBV21-1
CASSTWTSGRRHEQYF
TGTGCCAGCAGCACTTGGACTAGCGGGAGGCGGCACGAGCAGTACTTC
>NA|NA|TRBJ1-2|TRBV18
CASSPTSGNTYGYTF
TGTGCCAGCTCGCCTACATCGGGGAACACCTATGGCTACACCTTC
>NA|NA|TRBJ1-5|TRBV5-6
CASSQTGGGRNQPQHF
TGTGCCAGCAGCCAGACTGGGGGGGGTAGGAATCAGCCCCAGCATTTT
>NA|TRBD1|TRBJ1-5|TRBV27
CASSAWTGGSNQPQHF
TGTGCCAGCAGTGCCTGGACAGGGGGGAGCAATCAGCCCCAGCATTTT
>NA|TRBD2|TRBJ2-1|TRBV27
CASSFGARLAGGYEQFF
TGTGCCAGCAGCTTCGGGGCCCGGCTAGCGGGAGGATATGAGCAGTTCTTC
>NA|TRBD2|TRBJ2-2|TRBV7-6
CASRGLAGVGTGELFF
TGTGCCAGCCGGGGACTAGCGGGAGTGGGCACCGGGGAGCTGTTTTTT
>once|TRBD2|TRBJ2-1|TRBV7-2
CASSLSERTSGYEQFF
TGTGCCAGCAGCTTATCGGAAAGGACTAGCGGGTATGAGCAGTTCTTC
>NA|NA|TRBJ2-2|TRBV9
CASSVSRVSGELFF
TGTGCCAGCAGCGTGAGCAGGGTTTCCGGGGAGCTGTTTTTT
>NA|NA|TRBJ1-1|TRBV6-5
CANSLEPNTEAFF
TGTGCCAACAGCCTAGAACCCAACACTGAAGCTTTCTTT
>few|NA|TRBJ1-3|TRBV9
CASSVDGMISGNTIYF
TGTGCCAGCAGCGTAGACGGGATGATCTCTGGAAACACCATATATTTT
>NA|NA|TRBJ2-3|TRBV9
CASGKSGFTDTQYF
TGTGCCAGCGGGAAGAGCGGGTTCACAGATACGCAGTATTTT
>NA|NA|TRBJ2-2|TRBV5-1
CASKWSSGTGELFF
TGCGCCAGCAAGTGGTCCTCAGGCACCGGGGAGCTGTTTTTT
>NA|NA|TRBJ1-2|TRBV6-5
CASSYAIRAGSGGYTF
TGTGCCAGCAGTTACGCTATCCGTGCGGGGTCTGGTGGCTACACCTTC